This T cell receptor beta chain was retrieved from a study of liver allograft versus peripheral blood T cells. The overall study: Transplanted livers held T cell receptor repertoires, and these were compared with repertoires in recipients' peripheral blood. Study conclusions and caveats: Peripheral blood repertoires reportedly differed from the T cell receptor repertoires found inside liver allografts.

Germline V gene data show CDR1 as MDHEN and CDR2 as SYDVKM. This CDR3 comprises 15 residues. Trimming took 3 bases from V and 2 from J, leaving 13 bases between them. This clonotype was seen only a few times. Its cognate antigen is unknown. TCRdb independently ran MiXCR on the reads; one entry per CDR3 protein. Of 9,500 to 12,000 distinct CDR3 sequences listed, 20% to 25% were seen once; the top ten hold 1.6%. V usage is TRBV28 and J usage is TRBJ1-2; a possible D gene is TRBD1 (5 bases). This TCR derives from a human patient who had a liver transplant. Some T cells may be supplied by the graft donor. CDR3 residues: CASSLGGEENYGYTF. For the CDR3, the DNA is TGTGCCAGCAGTTTGGGGGGGGAGGAAAACTATGGCTACACCTTC.